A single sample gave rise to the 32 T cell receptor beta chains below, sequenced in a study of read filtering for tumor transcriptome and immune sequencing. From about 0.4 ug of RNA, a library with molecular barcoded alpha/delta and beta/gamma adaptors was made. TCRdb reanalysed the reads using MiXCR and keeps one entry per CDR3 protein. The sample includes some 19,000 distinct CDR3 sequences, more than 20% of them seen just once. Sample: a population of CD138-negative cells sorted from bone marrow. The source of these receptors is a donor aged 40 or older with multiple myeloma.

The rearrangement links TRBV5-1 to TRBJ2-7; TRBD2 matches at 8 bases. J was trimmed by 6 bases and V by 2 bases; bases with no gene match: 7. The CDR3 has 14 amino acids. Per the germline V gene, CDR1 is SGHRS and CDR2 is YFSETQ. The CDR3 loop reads CASSLRTGGVEQYF. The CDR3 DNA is TGCGCCAGCAGCTTAAGGACGGGGGGGGTCGAGCAGTACTTC. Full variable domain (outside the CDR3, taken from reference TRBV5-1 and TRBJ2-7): KAGVTQTPRYLIKTRGQQVTLSCSPISGHRSVSWYQQTPGQGLQFLFEYFSETQRNKGNFPGRFSGRQFSNSRSEMNVSTLELGDSALYLCASSLRTGGVEQYFGPGTRLTVT.

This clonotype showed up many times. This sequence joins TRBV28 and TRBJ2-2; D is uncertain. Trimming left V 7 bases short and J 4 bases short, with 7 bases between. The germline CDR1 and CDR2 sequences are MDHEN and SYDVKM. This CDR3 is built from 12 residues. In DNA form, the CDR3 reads TGTGCCAGCACGCGGAGCACCGGGGAGCTGTTTTTT. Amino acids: CASTRSTGELFF.

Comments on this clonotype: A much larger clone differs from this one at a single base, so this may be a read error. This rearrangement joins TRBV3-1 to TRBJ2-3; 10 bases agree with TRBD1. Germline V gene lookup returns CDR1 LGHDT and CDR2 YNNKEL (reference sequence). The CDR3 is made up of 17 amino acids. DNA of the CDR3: TGTTCCAGCAGCCACCTGCCCCGGGACAGGGGCACGGATACGCAGTATTTT. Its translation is CSSSHLPRDRGTDTQYF.

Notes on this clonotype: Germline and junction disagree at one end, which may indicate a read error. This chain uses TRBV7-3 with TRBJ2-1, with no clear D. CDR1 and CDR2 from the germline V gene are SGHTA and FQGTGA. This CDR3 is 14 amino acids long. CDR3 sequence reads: CASSFTGGYHEQFF. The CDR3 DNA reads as TGTGCCAGCAGCTTTACGGGCGGCTACCATGAGCAGTTCTTC.

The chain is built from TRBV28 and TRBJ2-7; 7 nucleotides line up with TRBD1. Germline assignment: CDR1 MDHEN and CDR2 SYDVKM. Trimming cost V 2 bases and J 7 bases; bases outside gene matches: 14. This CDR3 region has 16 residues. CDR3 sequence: CASSLGYRDSDLEQYF. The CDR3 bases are TGTGCCAGCAGTTTAGGTTACCGGGACAGCGACCTAGAGCAGTACTTC.

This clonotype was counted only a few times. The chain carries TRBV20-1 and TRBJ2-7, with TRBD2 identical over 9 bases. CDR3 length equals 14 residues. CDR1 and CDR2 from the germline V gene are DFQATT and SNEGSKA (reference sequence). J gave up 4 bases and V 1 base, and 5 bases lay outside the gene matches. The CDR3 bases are TGCAGTGCTAGAGCTAGCGGGAAGTGGTACGAGCAGTACTTC. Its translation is CSARASGKWYEQYF.

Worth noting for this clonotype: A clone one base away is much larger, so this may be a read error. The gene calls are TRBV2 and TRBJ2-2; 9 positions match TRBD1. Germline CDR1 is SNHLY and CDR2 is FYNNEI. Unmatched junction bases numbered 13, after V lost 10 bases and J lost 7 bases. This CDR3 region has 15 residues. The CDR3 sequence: CATTMRTGVIGELFF. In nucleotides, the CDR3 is TGTGCCACCACCATGAGGACAGGGGTCATCGGGGAGCTGTTTTTT. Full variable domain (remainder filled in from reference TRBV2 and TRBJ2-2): EPEVTQTPSHQVTQMGQEVILRCVPISNHLYFYWYRQILGQKVEFLVSFYNNEISEKSEIFDDQFSVERPDGSNFTLKIRSTKLEDSAMYFCATTMRTGVIGELFFGEGSRLTVL.

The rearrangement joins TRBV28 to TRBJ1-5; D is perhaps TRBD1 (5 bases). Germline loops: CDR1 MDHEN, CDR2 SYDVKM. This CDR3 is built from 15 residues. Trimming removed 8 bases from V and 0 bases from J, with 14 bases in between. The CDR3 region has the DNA TGTGCCAGCTATGCAACGGGACCTAGCAATCAGCCCCAGCATTTT. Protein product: CASYATGPSNQPQHF.

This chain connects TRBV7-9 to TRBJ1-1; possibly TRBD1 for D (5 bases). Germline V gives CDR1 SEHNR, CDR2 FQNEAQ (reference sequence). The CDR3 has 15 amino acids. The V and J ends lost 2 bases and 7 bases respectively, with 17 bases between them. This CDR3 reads CASSLSRGVIGEAFF. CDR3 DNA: TGTGCCAGCAGCTTAAGTCGGGGGGTAATAGGTGAAGCTTTCTTT.

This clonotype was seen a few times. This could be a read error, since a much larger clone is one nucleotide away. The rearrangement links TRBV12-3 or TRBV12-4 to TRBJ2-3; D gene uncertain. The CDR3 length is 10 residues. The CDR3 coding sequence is TGTGTCAGCCTAGGAGATACGCAGTATTTT. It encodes CVSLGDTQYF.

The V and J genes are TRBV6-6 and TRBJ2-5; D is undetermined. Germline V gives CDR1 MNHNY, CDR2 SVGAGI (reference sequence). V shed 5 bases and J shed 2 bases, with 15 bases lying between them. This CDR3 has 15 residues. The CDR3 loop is CASSLEKTRQETQYF. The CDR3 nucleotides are TGTGCCAGCAGTCTCGAAAAGACCCGACAAGAGACCCAGTACTTC.

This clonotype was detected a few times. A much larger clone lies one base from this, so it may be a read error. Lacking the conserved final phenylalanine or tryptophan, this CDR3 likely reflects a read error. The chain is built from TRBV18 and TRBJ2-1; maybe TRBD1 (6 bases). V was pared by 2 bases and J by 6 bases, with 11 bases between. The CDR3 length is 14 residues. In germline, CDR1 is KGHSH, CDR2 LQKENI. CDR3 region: CASSPTRDTNEQFL. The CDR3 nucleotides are TGTGCCAGCTCACCAACTCGGGACACCAATGAGCAGTTCCTC.

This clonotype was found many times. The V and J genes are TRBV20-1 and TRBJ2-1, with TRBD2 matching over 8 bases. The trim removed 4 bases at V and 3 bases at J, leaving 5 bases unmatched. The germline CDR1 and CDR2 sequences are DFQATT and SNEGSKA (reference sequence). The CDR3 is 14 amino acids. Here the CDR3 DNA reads TGCAGTGCTATATGGGCGGGAGGCTACAATGAGCAGTTCTTC. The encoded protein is CSAIWAGGYNEQFF.

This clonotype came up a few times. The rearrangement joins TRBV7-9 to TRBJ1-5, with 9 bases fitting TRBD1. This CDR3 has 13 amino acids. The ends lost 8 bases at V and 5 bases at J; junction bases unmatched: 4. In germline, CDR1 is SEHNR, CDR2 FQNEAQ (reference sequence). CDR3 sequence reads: CASRRDRDQPQHF. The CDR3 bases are TGTGCCAGCCGACGGGACAGGGATCAGCCCCAGCATTTT. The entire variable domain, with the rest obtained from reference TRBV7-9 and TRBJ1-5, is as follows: DTGVSQNPRHKITKRGQNVTFRCDPISEHNRLYWYRQTLGQGPEFLTYFQNEAQLEKSRLLSDRFSAERPKGSFSTLEIQRTEQGDSAMYLCASRRDRDQPQHFGDGTRLSIL.

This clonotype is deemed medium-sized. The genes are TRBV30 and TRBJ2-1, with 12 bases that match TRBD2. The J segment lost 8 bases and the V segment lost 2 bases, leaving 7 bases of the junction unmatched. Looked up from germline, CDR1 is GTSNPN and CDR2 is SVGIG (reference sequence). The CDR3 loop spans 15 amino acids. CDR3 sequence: CAWSPGLAGKDEQFF. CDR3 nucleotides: TGTGCCTGGAGTCCTGGACTAGCGGGAAAGGATGAGCAGTTCTTC.

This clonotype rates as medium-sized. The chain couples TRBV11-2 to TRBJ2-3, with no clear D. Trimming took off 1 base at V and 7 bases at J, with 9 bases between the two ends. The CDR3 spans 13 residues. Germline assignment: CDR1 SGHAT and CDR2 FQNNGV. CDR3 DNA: TGTGCCAGCAGCTTAGGGAGTGAGAATACGCAGTATTTT. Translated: CASSLGSENTQYF.

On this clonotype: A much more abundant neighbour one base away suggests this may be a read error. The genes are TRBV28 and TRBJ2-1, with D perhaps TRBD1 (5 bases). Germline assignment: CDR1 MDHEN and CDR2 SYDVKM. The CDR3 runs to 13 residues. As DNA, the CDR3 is TGTGCCAGCAGTTTAAGCGACAGAGGTGAGCTGTTCTTC. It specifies CASSLSDRGELFF.

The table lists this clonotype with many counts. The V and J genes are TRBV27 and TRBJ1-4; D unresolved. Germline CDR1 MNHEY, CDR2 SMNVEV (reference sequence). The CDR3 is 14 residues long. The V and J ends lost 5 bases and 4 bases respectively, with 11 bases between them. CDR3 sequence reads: CASSRRSLNEKLFF. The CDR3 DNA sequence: TGTGCCAGCAGTCGTCGCAGCCTTAATGAAAAACTGTTTTTT.

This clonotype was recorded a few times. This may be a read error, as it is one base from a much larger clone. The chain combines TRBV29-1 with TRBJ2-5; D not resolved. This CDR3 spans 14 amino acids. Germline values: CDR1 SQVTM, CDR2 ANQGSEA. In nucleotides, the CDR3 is TGCTGCGTTGAAGTGCGTGGCCCCCAAGAGACCCAGTACTTC. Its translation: CCVEVRGPQETQYF. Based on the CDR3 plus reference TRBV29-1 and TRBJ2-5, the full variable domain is SAVISQKPSRDICQRGTSLTIQCQVDSQVTMMFWYRQQPGQSLTLIATANQGSEATYESGFVIDKFPISRPNLTFSTLTVSNMSPEDSSIYLCCVEVRGPQETQYFGPGTRLLVL.

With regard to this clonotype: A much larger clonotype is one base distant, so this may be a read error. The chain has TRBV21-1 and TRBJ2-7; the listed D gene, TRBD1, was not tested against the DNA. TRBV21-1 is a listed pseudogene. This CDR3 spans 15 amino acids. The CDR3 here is CASPSLRRGNDEQYF. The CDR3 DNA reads TGTGCCAGCCCATCCCTGAGGAGGGGGAACGACGAGCAGTACTTC.

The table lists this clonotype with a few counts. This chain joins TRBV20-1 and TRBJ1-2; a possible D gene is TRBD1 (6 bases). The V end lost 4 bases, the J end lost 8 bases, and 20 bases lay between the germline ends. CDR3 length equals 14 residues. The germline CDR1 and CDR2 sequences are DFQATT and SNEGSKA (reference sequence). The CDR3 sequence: CSAKGGDPLEGYTF. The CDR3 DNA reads TGCAGTGCTAAAGGGGGAGACCCCCTTGAAGGCTACACCTTC.

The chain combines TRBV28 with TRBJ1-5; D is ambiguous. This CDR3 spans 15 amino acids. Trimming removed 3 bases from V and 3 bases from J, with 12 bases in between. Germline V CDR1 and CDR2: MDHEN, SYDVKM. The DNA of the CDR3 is TGTGCCAGCAGTTTCCGGCTCGGAAACAATCAGCCCCAGCATTTT. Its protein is CASSFRLGNNQPQHF. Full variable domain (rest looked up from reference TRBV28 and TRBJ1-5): DVKVTQSSRYLVKRTGEKVFLECVQDMDHENMFWYRQDPGLGLRLIYFSYDVKMKEKGDIPEGYSVSREKKERFSLILESASTNQTSMYLCASSFRLGNNQPQHFGDGTRLSIL.

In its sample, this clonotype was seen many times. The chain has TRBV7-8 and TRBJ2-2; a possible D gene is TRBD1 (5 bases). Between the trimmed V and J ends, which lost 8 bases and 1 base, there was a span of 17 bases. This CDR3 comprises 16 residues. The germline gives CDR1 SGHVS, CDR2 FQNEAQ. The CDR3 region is CASSYRQIGNTGELFF. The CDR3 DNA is TGTGCCAGCTCCTACCGACAGATCGGGAACACCGGGGAGCTGTTTTTT.

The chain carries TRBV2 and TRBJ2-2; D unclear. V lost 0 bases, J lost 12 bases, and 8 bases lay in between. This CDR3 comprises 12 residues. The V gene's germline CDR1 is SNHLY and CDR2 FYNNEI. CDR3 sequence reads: CASSEALGQLFF. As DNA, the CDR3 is TGTGCCAGCAGTGAAGCGCTAGGTCAGCTGTTTTTT.

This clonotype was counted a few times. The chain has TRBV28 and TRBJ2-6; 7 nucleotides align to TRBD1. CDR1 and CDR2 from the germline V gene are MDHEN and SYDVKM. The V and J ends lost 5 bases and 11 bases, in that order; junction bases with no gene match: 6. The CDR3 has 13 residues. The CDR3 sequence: CASSPDRVDVLTF. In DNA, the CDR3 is TGTGCCAGCAGTCCTGACAGGGTTGACGTCCTGACTTTC.

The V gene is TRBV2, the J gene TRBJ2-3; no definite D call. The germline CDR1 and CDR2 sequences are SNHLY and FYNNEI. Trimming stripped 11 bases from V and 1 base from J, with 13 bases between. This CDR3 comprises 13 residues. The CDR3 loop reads CAGSDVGTDTQYF. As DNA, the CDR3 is TGTGCCGGTAGTGATGTAGGCACAGATACGCAGTATTTT.

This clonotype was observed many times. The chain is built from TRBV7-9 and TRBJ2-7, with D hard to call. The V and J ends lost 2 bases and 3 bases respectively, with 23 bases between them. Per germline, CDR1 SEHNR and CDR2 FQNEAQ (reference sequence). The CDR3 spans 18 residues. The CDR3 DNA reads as TGTGCCAGCAGCTTATGGCCAGCTAGGCGAATCGAAGACTACGAGCAGTACTTC. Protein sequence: CASSLWPARRIEDYEQYF.

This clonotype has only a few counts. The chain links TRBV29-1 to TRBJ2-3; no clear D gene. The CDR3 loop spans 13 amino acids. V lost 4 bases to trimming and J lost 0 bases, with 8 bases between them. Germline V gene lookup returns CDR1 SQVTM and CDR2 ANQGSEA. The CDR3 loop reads CSVGPSSTDTQYF. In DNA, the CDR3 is TGCAGCGTTGGGCCCAGTAGCACAGATACGCAGTATTTT.

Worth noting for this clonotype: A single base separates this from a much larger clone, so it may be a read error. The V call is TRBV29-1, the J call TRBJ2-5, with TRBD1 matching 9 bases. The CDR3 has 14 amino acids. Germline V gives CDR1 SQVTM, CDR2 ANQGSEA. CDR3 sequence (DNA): TGCAGCGTAGTAAACAGGGGGCGAGGAGAGGCCCAGTACTTC. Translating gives CSVVNRGRGEAQYF.

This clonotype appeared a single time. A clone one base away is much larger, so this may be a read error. The DNA for the CDR3 is TGTGCCAGCAGTTTAGCGACAGGATCACAAGAGGCCCAGTACTTC. It codes for CASSLATGSQEAQYF. The gene calls are TRBV12-3 or TRBV12-4 and TRBJ2-5; D may be TRBD1 (6 bases). The CDR3 is 15 amino acids.

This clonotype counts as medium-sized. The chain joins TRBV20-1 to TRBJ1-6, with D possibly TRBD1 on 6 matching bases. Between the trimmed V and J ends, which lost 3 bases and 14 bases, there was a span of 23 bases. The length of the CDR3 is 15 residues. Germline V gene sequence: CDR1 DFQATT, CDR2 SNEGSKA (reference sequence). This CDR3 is CSASLRGAGGEALHF. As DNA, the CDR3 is TGCAGTGCTAGCCTCCGGGGGGCGGGAGGTGAGGCCCTCCACTTT.

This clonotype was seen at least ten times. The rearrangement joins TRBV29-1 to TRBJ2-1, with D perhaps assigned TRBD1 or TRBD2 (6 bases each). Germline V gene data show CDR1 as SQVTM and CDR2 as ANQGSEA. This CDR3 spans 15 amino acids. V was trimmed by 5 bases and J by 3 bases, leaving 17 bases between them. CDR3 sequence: CSVPIEGGSYNEQFF. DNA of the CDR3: TGCAGCGTTCCCATTGAGGGGGGAAGCTACAATGAGCAGTTCTTC.